This T cell receptor (beta chain) originates from a study of T cell responses to AZD1222 COVID-19 vaccine. Whole-study results and caveats: Only after the peak T cell response were repertoires sampled.

CDR3 length equals 16 residues. The germline gives CDR1 SGHNT, CDR2 YENEEA. Trimming shortened V by 0 bases and J by 6 bases, and 14 bases separated the two germline ends. Concerning this clone: Its antigen is unknown.

The assay was immunoSEQ multiplex PCR, and TCRdb's table has in-frame clones only and misses some. The table includes about 59,000 clones, about 88% detected once. The input for sequencing was peripheral blood, taken 28 days after the second AZD1222 dose. V usage is TRBV11-3 and J usage is TRBJ2-2; D unclear. The receptor was derived from an adult who received the AZD1222 COVID-19 vaccine. The CDR3 spells CASSLEGNKAAGELFF. For the CDR3, the DNA is TGTGCCAGCAGCTTAGAGGGGAATAAGGCGGCCGGGGAGCTGTTTTTT.